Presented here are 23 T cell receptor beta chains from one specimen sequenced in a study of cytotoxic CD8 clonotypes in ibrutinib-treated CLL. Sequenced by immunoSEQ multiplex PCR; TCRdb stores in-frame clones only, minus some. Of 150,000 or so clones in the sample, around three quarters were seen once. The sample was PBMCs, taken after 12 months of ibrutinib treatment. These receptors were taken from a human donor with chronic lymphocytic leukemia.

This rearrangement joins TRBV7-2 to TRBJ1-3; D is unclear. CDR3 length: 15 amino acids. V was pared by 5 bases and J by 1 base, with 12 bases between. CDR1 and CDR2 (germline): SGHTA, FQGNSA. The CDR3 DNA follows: TGTGCCAGCAGCATAGACGCAGCTTCTGGAAACACCATATATTTT. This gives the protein CASSIDAASGNTIYF.

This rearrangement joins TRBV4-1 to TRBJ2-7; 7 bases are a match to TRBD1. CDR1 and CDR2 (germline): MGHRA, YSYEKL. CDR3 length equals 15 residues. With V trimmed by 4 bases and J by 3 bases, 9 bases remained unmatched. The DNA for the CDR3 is TGCGCCAGCAGCCTGAGGACAGGAAGGTTCTACGAGCAGTACTTC. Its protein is CASSLRTGRFYEQYF.

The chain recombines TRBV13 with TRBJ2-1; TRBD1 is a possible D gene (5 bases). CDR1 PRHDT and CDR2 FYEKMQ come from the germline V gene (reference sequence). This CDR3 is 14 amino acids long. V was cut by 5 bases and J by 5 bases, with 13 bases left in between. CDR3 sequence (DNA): TGTGCCAGCAGCCCCCCCAGGACACACAATGAGCAGTTCTTC. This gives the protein CASSPPRTHNEQFF.

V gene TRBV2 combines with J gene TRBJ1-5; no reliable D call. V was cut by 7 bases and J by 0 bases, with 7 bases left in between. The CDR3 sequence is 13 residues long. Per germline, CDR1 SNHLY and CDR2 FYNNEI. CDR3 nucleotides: TGTGCCAGCATTTCGAATAGCAATCAGCCCCAGCATTTT. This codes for CASISNSNQPQHF.

The CDR3 region has the DNA TGTGCCAGCAGCTTAGAAGTACTAGCGGGAACGAACGAGCAGTACTTC. Translating gives CASSLEVLAGTNEQYF. The chain links TRBV11-1 to TRBJ2-7; the match to TRBD2 covers 10 bases. The CDR3 is made up of 16 amino acids. V was clipped by 1 base and J by 5 bases; unmatched bases: 8. Per germline, CDR1 SGHAT and CDR2 FQDESV (reference sequence). The entire variable domain, with the rest obtained from reference TRBV11-1 and TRBJ2-7, is as follows: EAEVAQSPRYKITEKSQAVAFWCDPISGHATLYWYRQILGQGPELLVQFQDESVVDDSQLPKDRFSAERLKGVDSTLKIQPAELGDSAMYLCASSLEVLAGTNEQYFGPGTRLTVT.

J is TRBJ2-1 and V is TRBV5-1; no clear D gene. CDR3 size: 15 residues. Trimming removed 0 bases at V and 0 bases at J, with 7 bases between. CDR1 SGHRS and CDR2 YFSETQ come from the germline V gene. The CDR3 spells CASSLASLSYNEQFF. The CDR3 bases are TGCGCCAGCAGCTTGGCAAGTCTCTCCTACAATGAGCAGTTCTTC.

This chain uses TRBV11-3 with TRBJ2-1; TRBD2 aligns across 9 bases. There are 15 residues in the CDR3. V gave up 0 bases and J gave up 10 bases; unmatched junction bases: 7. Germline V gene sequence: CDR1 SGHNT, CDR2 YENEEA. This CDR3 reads CASSLEASGMEEQFF. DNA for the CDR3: TGTGCCAGCAGCTTAGAAGCTAGCGGGATGGAGGAGCAGTTCTTC.

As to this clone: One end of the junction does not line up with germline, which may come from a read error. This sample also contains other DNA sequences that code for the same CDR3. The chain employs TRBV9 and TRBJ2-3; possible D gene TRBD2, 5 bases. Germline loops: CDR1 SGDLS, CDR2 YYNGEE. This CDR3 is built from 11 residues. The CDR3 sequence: CASSVIDTQYF. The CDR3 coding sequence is TGTGCCAGTAGCGTAATAGATACGCAGTATTTT.

CDR3 bases: TGTGCCAGCAGTGTTTTGGGTGTTACAGATACGCAGTATTTT. It codes for CASSVLGVTDTQYF. J is TRBJ2-3 and V is TRBV6-1; D not certain. Germline lookup yields CDR1 MNHNS and CDR2 SASEGT. V was shortened by 4 bases and J by 3 bases, with 11 bases between the two germline ends. The CDR3 loop spans 14 amino acids.

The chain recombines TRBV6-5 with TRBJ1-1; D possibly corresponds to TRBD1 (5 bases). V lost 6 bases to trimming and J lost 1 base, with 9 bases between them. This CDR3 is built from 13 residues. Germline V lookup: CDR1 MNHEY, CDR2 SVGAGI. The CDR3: CASSSDRNTEAFF. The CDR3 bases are TGTGCCAGCAGCTCTGACAGGAACACTGAAGCTTTCTTT.

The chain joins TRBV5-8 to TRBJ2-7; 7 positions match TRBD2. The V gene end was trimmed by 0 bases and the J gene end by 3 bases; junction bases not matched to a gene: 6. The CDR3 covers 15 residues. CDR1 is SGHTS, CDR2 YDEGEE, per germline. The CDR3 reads CASSLVAGAGYEQYF. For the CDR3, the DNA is TGTGCCAGCAGCTTGGTTGCGGGAGCGGGCTACGAGCAGTACTTC.

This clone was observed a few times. The CDR3 loop is CAWSVDRLGPQHF. CDR3 nucleotides: TGTGCCTGGAGTGTGGACCGACTAGGGCCCCAGCATTTT. V and J are TRBV30 and TRBJ1-5; unclear D gene. V lost 0 bases to trimming and J lost 9 bases, with 12 bases between them. From germline, CDR1 is GTSNPN and CDR2 SVGIG (reference sequence). The CDR3 is 13 amino acids. Full variable domain (remainder filled in from reference TRBV30 and TRBJ1-5): SQTIHQWPATLVQPVGSPLSLECTVEGTSNPNLYWYRQAAGRGLQLLFYSVGIGQISSEVPQNLSASRPQDRQFILSSKKLLLSDSGFYLCAWSVDRLGPQHFGDGTRLSIL.

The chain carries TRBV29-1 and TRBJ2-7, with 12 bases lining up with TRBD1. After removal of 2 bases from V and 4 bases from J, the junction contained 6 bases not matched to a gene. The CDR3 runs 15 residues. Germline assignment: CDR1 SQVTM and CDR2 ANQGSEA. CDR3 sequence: CSVEMMGQGAYEQYF. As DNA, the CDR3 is TGCAGCGTTGAAATGATGGGACAGGGGGCTTACGAGCAGTACTTC.

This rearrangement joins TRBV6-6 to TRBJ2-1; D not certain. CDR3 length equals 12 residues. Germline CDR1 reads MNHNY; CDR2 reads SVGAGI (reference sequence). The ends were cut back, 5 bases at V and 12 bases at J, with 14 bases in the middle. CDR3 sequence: CASSPTGSVQFF. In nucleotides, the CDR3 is TGTGCCAGCAGTCCAACCGGGTCGGTGCAGTTCTTC.

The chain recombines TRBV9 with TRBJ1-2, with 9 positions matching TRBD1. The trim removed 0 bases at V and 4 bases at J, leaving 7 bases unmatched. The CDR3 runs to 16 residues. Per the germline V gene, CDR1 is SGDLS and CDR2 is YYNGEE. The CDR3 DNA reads TGTGCCAGCAGCGTAGGGGGACAGGGAACCTCCTATGGCTACACCTTC. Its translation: CASSVGGQGTSYGYTF.

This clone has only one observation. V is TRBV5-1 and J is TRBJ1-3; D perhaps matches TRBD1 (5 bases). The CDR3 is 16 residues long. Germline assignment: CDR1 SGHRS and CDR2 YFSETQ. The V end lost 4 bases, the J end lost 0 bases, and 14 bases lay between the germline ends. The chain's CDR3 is CASSTKQGISGNTIYF. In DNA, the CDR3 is TGCGCCAGCAGCACGAAGCAGGGTATCTCTGGAAACACCATATATTTT.

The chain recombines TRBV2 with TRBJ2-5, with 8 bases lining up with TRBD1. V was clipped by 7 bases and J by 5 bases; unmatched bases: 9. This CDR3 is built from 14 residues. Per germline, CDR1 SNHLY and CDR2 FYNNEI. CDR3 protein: CASTMTGDAETQYF. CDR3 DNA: TGTGCCAGCACCATGACAGGGGATGCGGAGACCCAGTACTTC.

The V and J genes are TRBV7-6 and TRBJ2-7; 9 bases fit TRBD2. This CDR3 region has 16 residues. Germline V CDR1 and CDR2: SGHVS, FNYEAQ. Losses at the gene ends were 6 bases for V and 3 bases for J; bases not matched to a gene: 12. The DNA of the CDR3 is TGTGCCAGCAGTCCTATAGCGGGAGTGTTTAACTACGAGCAGTACTTC. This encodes CASSPIAGVFNYEQYF.

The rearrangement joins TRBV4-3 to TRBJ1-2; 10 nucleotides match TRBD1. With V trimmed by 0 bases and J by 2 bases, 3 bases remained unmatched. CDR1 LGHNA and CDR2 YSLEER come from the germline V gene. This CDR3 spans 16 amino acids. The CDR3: CASSQDPGQGNYGYTF. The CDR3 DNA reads TGCGCCAGCAGCCAAGATCCGGGACAGGGGAACTATGGCTACACCTTC.

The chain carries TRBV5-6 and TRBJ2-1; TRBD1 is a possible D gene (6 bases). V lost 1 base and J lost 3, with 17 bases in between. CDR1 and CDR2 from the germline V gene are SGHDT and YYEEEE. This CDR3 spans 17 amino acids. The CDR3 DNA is TGTGCCAGCAGCTTGTCCAGGGGAGAACAGAACTACAATGAGCAGTTCTTC. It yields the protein CASSLSRGEQNYNEQFF.

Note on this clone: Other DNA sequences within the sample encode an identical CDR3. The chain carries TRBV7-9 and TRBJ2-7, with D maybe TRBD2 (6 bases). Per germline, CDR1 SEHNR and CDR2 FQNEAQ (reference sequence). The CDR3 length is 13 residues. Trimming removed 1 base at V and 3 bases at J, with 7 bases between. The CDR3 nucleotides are TGTGCCAGCAGCTTAGGCGGGGACTACGAGCAGTACTTC. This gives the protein CASSLGGDYEQYF.

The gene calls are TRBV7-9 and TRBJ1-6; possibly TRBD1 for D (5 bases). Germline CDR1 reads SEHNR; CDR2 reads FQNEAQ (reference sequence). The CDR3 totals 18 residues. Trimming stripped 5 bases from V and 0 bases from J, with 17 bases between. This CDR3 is CASSPGGAGSSYNSPLHF. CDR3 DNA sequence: TGTGCCAGCAGCCCCGGAGGGGCCGGGAGCTCCTATAATTCACCCCTCCACTTT.

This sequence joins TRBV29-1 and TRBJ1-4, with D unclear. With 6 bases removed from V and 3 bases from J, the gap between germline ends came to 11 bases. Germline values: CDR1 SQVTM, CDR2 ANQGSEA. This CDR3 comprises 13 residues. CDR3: CSVASSPNEKLFF. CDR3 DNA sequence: TGCAGCGTCGCGTCCTCACCTAATGAAAAACTGTTTTTT.